This T cell receptor beta chain is from a study of human T cells and chemical hapten exposure. Looked up from germline, CDR1 is MNHEY and CDR2 is SMNVEV (reference sequence). Trimming removed 4 bases at V and 7 bases at J, with 14 bases between. The CDR3 consists of 14 residues. Library preparation tagged each individual cDNA molecule with a unique molecular identifier. TCRdb re-derived calls from the RACE reads in MiXCR, one entry per CDR3 protein. The sample lists 85,000 to 95,000 distinct CDR3 sequences, approximately 9% seen once, with around 2.8% in the top ten. This clonotype came up a few times. Time point here: healthy volunteer bleed at 2 weeks. The template was total RNA from unfractionated whole blood.

This chain links TRBV27 with TRBJ1-5; D uncertain. The sequence was collected from a female donor in good health. Some clones in this sample may be carry-over from other donors' samples. Sequencing input: whole blood. The DNA for the CDR3 is TGTGCCAGCAGTTCCAGCGGAGTTGGGCAGCCCCAGCATTTT. Its translation: CASSSSGVGQPQHF.